Below are 27 T cell receptor beta chains sequenced from a single sample in a study of STAT3 mutations in large granular lymphocyte leukemia. Study findings and constraints: Every T-cell large granular lymphocyte leukemia patient had at least one immunodominant TCR beta clonotype.

Their specific antigens are unknown. Sequenced by immunoSEQ multiplex PCR; TCRdb stores in-frame clones only, minus some. This repertoire shows roughly 3,300 clones, 88% found once; its top ten account for 35% to 55%. Specimen: peripheral blood mononuclear cells. The source is a man aged 35 to 55 with T-cell large granular lymphocyte leukemia. Some clones in this sample may be carry-over from other donors' samples.

The chain recombines TRBV15 with TRBJ2-3, with 8 bases that match TRBD1. Trimming removed 7 bases from V and 3 bases from J; junction bases left unmatched: 3. The CDR3 spans 13 residues. Germline V gene lookup returns CDR1 LNHNV and CDR2 YYDKDF (reference sequence). The CDR3 is CATNRGVTDTQYF. For the CDR3, the DNA is TGTGCCACCAACAGGGGGGTGACAGATACGCAGTATTTT.

The chain is built from TRBV5-4 and TRBJ2-2; D uncertain. The CDR3 totals 13 residues. Germline V lookup: CDR1 SGHNT, CDR2 YYREEE (reference sequence). The V gene lost 6 bases and the J gene lost 2 bases, with 8 bases spanning the gap. In DNA form, the CDR3 reads TGTGCCAGCAACCAGATTAACACCGGGGAGCTGTTTTTT. Translating it yields CASNQINTGELFF.

Only one count was recorded for this clone. J is TRBJ2-2 and V is TRBV29-1, with 8 bases lining up with TRBD1. The CDR3 is 13 residues long. J was trimmed by 2 bases and V by 7 bases; bases with no gene match: 3. CDR1 is SQVTM and CDR2 is ANQGSEA in the germline V gene. The CDR3, as DNA: TGCAGCGGGCAGGGGGCAAACACCGGGGAGCTGTTTTTT. Protein: CSGQGANTGELFF.

This clone was observed a single time. The CDR3 region has the DNA TGTGCCAGCACGTTGCAGGGGGAGACCCAGTACTTC. It codes for CASTLQGETQYF. This sequence joins TRBV28 and TRBJ2-5; a weak D match, TRBD1 (6 bases). The V and J ends lost 7 bases and 5 bases respectively, with 11 bases between them. CDR1 and CDR2 (germline): MDHEN, SYDVKM. This CDR3 comprises 12 residues.

The V and J genes are TRBV7-9 and TRBJ2-3; TRBD1 is a possible D gene (6 bases). The CDR3 is 15 residues long. Germline CDR1 and CDR2: SEHNR and FQNEAQ (reference sequence). Trimming pared 4 bases from V and 0 bases from J, leaving 11 bases between. In DNA, the CDR3 is TGTGCCAGCAGCTGGGGGACAACTAGCACAGATACGCAGTATTTT. Translating gives CASSWGTTSTDTQYF.

The chain employs TRBV25-1 and TRBJ2-1; TRBD1 is a possible D gene (6 bases). The V end lost 3 bases, the J end lost 0 bases, and 15 bases lay between the germline ends. This CDR3 comprises 17 residues. CDR1 is MGHDK, CDR2 SYGVNS, per germline. The CDR3 reads CASSDEGGLSSYNEQFF. CDR3 in DNA: TGTGCCAGCAGTGATGAAGGGGGATTGAGCTCCTACAATGAGCAGTTCTTC.

The rearrangement links TRBV19 to TRBJ2-1, with TRBD1 identical over 9 bases. This CDR3 has 15 residues. V lost 7 bases to trimming and J lost 4 bases; unmatched junction nucleotides: 8. Germline values: CDR1 LNHDA, CDR2 SQIVND (reference sequence). The CDR3: CASKLGTGLYNEQFF. CDR3 nucleotides: TGTGCCAGTAAGTTAGGGACAGGGCTTTACAATGAGCAGTTCTTC.

The CDR3 loop reads CSAREAYGYTF. The CDR3 nucleotides read TGCAGTGCTAGAGAGGCATATGGCTACACCTTC. This chain connects TRBV20-1 to TRBJ1-2; D is ambiguous. The CDR3 covers 11 residues. Trimming stripped 0 bases from V and 5 bases from J, with 4 bases between. Germline CDR1 and CDR2: DFQATT and SNEGSKA (reference sequence).

The chain carries TRBV7-2 and TRBJ2-2; perhaps TRBD1 as D (6 bases). From germline, CDR1 is SGHTA and CDR2 FQGNSA. V was pared by 4 bases and J by 1 base, with 13 bases between. The CDR3 totals 16 residues. CDR3 amino acids: CASSSQGHRNTGELFF. The CDR3 DNA is TGTGCCAGCAGCTCCCAGGGACACAGGAACACCGGGGAGCTGTTTTTT. Filled out from reference TRBV7-2 and TRBJ2-2, the complete variable domain reads GAGVSQSPSNKVTEKGKDVELRCDPISGHTALYWYRQSLGQGLEFLIYFQGNSAPDKSGLPSDRFSAERTGGSVSTLTIQRTQQEDSAVYLCASSSQGHRNTGELFFGEGSRLTVL.

The chain combines TRBV7-2 with TRBJ1-6, with 9 bases aligning to TRBD1. Germline CDR1 and CDR2: SGHTA and FQGNSA. J lost 7 bases, V lost 5 bases, and 6 bases had no gene match. The CDR3 loop spans 15 amino acids. In DNA, the CDR3 is TGTGCCAGCAGCCCGAATGACAGGGGGAATTCACCCCTCCACTTT. Protein sequence: CASSPNDRGNSPLHF.

The V call is TRBV5-1, the J call TRBJ1-1, with D perhaps TRBD1 (6 bases). V was pared by 2 bases and J by 1 base, with 9 bases between. The CDR3 contains 14 residues. Per germline, CDR1 SGHRS and CDR2 YFSETQ. CDR3 DNA sequence: TGCGCCAGCAGCTTAGAACAGGGGAACACTGAAGCTTTCTTT. Amino acid sequence: CASSLEQGNTEAFF.

The chain couples TRBV9 to TRBJ1-4; no firm D call. V lost 0 bases to trimming and J lost 6 bases, with 9 bases between them. Germline CDR1 reads SGDLS; CDR2 reads YYNGEE. The length of the CDR3 is 14 residues. The CDR3 protein is CASSVGEGDEKLFF. CDR3 sequence (DNA): TGTGCCAGCAGCGTAGGGGAGGGAGATGAAAAACTGTTTTTT.

This clone was picked up a small number of times. The chain employs TRBV14 and TRBJ2-3; the D call may be TRBD1 or TRBD2 (6 bases each). Looked up from germline, CDR1 is SGHDN and CDR2 is FVKESK. Trimming stripped 4 bases from V and 4 bases from J, with 9 bases between. There are 13 residues in the CDR3. The CDR3 reads CASSLGGPDTQYF. CDR3 coding DNA: TGTGCCAGCAGCCTAGGGGGGCCAGATACGCAGTATTTT. The full variable domain, its missing parts supplied by reference TRBV14 and TRBJ2-3, is EAGVTQFPSHSVIEKGQTVTLRCDPISGHDNLYWYRRVMGKEIKFLLHFVKESKQDESGMPNNRFLAERTGGTYSTLKVQPAELEDSGVYFCASSLGGPDTQYFGPGTRLTVL.

CDR3 sequence: CASSYSSRSSGNTIYF. The CDR3 DNA follows: TGTGCCAGCAGTTACTCTTCCCGATCCTCTGGAAACACCATATATTTT. V and J are TRBV6-5 and TRBJ1-3; D not certain. CDR1 MNHEY and CDR2 SVGAGI come from the germline V gene. This CDR3 has 16 amino acids. V lost 0 bases and J lost 0, with 9 bases in between.

The chain carries TRBV27 and TRBJ1-1; weak D call: TRBD1 (6 bases). The germline CDR1 and CDR2 sequences are MNHEY and SMNVEV (reference sequence). Trimming pared 1 base from V and 7 bases from J, leaving 10 bases between. This CDR3 contains 13 residues. CDR3 residues: CASSLFRGVEAFF. As DNA, the CDR3 is TGTGCCAGCAGTTTATTCAGGGGAGTTGAAGCTTTCTTT.

This clone was observed a handful of times. This chain links TRBV6-5 with TRBJ1-6; 10 positions match TRBD1. Unmatched junction bases numbered 1, after V lost 1 base and J lost 7 bases. Germline values: CDR1 MNHEY, CDR2 SVGAGI. The CDR3 consists of 15 residues. CDR3 nucleotide sequence: TGTGCCAGCAGTTACTGGGACAGGGGCAATTCACCCCTCCACTTT. Its translation is CASSYWDRGNSPLHF.

This clone is classed as large (0.1 to 1%). The J gene is TRBJ2-2, the V gene TRBV25-1; no firm D call. Trimming removed 1 base at V and 4 bases at J, with 4 bases between. Germline assignment: CDR1 MGHDK and CDR2 SYGVNS. The CDR3 runs to 13 residues. The CDR3 sequence is CASSESVTGELFF. The DNA of the CDR3 is TGTGCCAGCAGTGAATCGGTCACCGGGGAGCTGTTTTTT.

In DNA form, the CDR3 reads TGTGCCAGCAGTTACAGCAGCGGGGGAGAAAAACTGTTTTTT. Its protein is CASSYSSGGEKLFF. The rearrangement uses TRBV6-5 and TRBJ1-4; D is perhaps TRBD1 (5 bases). Germline CDR1 MNHEY, CDR2 SVGAGI. This CDR3 spans 14 amino acids. Trimming took 2 bases from V and 8 from J, leaving 12 bases between them.

V is TRBV6-1 and J is TRBJ1-2; D ambiguous. The CDR3 extends over 13 amino acids. Trimming took 7 bases from V and 5 from J, leaving 14 bases between them. The germline gives CDR1 MNHNS, CDR2 SASEGT. CDR3 residues: CASTPQLRYGYTF. For the CDR3, the DNA is TGTGCCAGCACCCCACAACTTCGGTATGGCTACACCTTC.

The chain joins TRBV4-1 to TRBJ2-7, with D possibly called TRBD1 or TRBD2 (5 bases each). Germline CDR1 and CDR2: MGHRA and YSYEKL. Between the trimmed V and J ends, which lost 2 bases and 6 bases, there was a span of 14 bases. The CDR3 is made up of 14 amino acids. The CDR3 nucleotides are TGCGCCAGCAGCCAATCTCCCCCAGGGAGCGAGCAGTACTTC. Encoded protein: CASSQSPPGSEQYF.

This sequence joins TRBV18 and TRBJ1-2; 9 bases agree with TRBD1. J lost 9 bases, V lost 2 bases, and 7 bases had no gene match. Germline V gene lookup returns CDR1 KGHSH and CDR2 LQKENI. This CDR3 region has 14 residues. The CDR3, as DNA: TGTGCCAGCTCACCAGGACAGGGGCTGGTGAGCTACACCTTC. Protein: CASSPGQGLVSYTF.

V gene TRBV29-1 combines with J gene TRBJ2-1; TRBD1 might be the D (6 bases). CDR3 size: 13 residues. Germline V gene lookup returns CDR1 SQVTM and CDR2 ANQGSEA. Trimming shortened V by 6 bases and J by 0 bases, and 9 bases separated the two germline ends. The CDR3 loop is CSVSTGSYNEQFF. As DNA, the CDR3 is TGCAGCGTGTCGACAGGCTCCTACAATGAGCAGTTCTTC.

The chain carries TRBV7-2 and TRBJ1-5; the D is unclear. Trimming cost V 1 base and J 4 bases, with 5 bases left between them. CDR1 and CDR2 (germline): SGHTA, FQGNSA. This CDR3 spans 13 amino acids. The chain's CDR3 is CASSLEQNQPQHF. The DNA for the CDR3 is TGTGCCAGCAGCTTAGAACAAAATCAGCCCCAGCATTTT.

The chain combines TRBV5-1 with TRBJ2-3, with 8 bases aligning to TRBD1. The CDR3 is made up of 14 amino acids. Trimming took 1 base from V and 4 from J; bases not matched to a gene: 2. Germline V lookup: CDR1 SGHRS, CDR2 YFSETQ. The CDR3 loop reads CASSLPRGPDTQYF. The CDR3 DNA is TGCGCCAGCAGCTTGCCCAGGGGGCCAGATACGCAGTATTTT.

The chain combines TRBV11-2 with TRBJ1-2, with TRBD1 identical over 10 bases. The CDR3 spans 13 residues. The V gene end was trimmed by 4 bases and the J gene end by 7 bases; junction bases not matched to a gene: 3. The germline gives CDR1 SGHAT, CDR2 FQNNGV. In nucleotides, the CDR3 is TGTGCCAGCAGCTCCGACAGGGGGCTTGGCTACACCTTC. Translating it yields CASSSDRGLGYTF.

As DNA, the CDR3 is TGTGCCAGCAGCGCCCAGACAGGCCCGAACACTGAAGCTTTCTTT. It is translated as CASSAQTGPNTEAFF. The chain recombines TRBV9 with TRBJ1-1, with D tentatively TRBD1 (6 bases). The CDR3 consists of 15 residues. V dropped 3 bases and J dropped 1 base, with 13 bases sitting between them. Looked up from germline, CDR1 is SGDLS and CDR2 is YYNGEE.

The chain employs TRBV29-1 and TRBJ2-2; D gene uncertain. Trimming shortened V by 3 bases and J by 6 bases, and 5 bases separated the two germline ends. There are 11 residues in the CDR3. Germline V lookup: CDR1 SQVTM, CDR2 ANQGSEA. For the CDR3, the DNA is TGCAGCGTTGATTCCTCCGGGGAGCTGTTTTTT. This gives the protein CSVDSSGELFF.